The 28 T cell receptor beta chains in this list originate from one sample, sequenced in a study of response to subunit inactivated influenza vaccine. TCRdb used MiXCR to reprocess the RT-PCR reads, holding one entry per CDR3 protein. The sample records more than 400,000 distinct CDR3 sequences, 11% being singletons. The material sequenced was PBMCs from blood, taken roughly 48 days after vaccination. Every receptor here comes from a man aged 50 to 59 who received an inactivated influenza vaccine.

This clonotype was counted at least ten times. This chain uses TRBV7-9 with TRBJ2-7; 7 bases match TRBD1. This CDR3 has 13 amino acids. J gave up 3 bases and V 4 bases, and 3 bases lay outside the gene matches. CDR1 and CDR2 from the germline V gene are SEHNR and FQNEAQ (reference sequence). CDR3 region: CASSSRTGYEQYF. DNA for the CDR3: TGTGCCAGCAGCTCCCGGACAGGCTACGAGCAGTACTTC.

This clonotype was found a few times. Here the CDR3 reads CSGRMGGELFF. In nucleotides, the CDR3 is TGCAGCGGGAGAATGGGCGGGGAGCTGTTTTTT. The genes are TRBV29-1 and TRBJ2-2; D not certain. Trimming removed 7 bases from V and 7 bases from J, with 10 bases in between. Germline CDR1 is SQVTM and CDR2 is ANQGSEA. CDR3 size: 11 residues.

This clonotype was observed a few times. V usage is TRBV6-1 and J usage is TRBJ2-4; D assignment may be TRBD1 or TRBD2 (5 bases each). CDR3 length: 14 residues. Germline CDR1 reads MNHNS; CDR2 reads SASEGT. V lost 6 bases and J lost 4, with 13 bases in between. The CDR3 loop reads CASSIRDEKNIQYF. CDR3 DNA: TGTGCCAGCAGCATCCGGGACGAGAAAAACATTCAGTACTTC.

The CDR3 loop reads CASSLVSTSRETQYF. The CDR3 bases are TGTGCCAGCAGCTTAGTCTCGACTAGCCGGGAGACCCAGTACTTC. The chain links TRBV7-6 to TRBJ2-5, with 7 bases aligning to TRBD2. Trimming cost V 1 base and J 5 bases; bases outside gene matches: 7. This CDR3 is 15 amino acids long. The germline gives CDR1 SGHVS, CDR2 FNYEAQ.

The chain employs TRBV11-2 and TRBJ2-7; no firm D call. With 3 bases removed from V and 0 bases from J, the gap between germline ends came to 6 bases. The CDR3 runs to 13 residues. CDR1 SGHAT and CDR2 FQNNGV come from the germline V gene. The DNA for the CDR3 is TGTGCCAGCAGCTTGTTGAGCTCCTACGAGCAGTACTTC. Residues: CASSLLSSYEQYF. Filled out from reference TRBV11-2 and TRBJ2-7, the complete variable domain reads EAGVAQSPRYKIIEKRQSVAFWCNPISGHATLYWYQQILGQGPKLLIQFQNNGVVDDSQLPKDRFSAERLKGVDSTLKIQPAKLEDSAVYLCASSLLSSYEQYFGPGTRLTVT.

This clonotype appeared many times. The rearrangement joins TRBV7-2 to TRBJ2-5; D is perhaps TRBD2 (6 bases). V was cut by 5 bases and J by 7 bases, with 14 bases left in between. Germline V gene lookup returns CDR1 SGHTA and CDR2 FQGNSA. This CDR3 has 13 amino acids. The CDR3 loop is CASSPTSTGTQYF. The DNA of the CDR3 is TGTGCCAGCAGCCCGACTAGTACCGGGACCCAGTACTTC. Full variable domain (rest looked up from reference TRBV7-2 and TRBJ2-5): GAGVSQSPSNKVTEKGKDVELRCDPISGHTALYWYRQSLGQGLEFLIYFQGNSAPDKSGLPSDRFSAERTGGSVSTLTIQRTQQEDSAVYLCASSPTSTGTQYFGPGTRLLVL.

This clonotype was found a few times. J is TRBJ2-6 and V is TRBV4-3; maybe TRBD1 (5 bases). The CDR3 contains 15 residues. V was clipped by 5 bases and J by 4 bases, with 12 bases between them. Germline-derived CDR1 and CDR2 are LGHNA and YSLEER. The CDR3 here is CASSSTGSGANVLTF. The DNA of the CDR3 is TGCGCCAGCAGCTCAACAGGTTCGGGGGCCAACGTCCTGACTTTC.

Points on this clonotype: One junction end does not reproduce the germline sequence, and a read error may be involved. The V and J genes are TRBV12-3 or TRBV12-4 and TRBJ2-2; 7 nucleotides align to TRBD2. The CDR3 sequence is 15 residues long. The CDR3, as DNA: TGTGTCAGCAGTTTCTCGGCTAGCGGAACCGGGGAGCTGTTTTTT. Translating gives CVSSFSASGTGELFF.

The CDR3 nucleotides are TGTGCCAGCAGCCCCCGGGCGAGGATAGCCTACGAGCAGTACTTC. It translates to CASSPRARIAYEQYF. The rearrangement joins TRBV7-2 to TRBJ2-7; no clear D. The CDR3 contains 15 residues. V shed 5 bases and J shed 2 bases, with 16 bases lying between them. CDR1 SGHTA and CDR2 FQGNSA come from the germline V gene.

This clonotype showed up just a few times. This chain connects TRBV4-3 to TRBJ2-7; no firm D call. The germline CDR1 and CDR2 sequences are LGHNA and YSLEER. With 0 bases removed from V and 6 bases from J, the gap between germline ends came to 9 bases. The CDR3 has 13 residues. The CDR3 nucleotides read TGCGCCAGCAGCCAAGATTGGAAGGCCGAGCAGTACTTC. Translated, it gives CASSQDWKAEQYF.

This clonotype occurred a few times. CDR3 nucleotides: TGCAGTGCTAGAGGGTTTGGTTCCTACAATGAGCAGTTCTTC. This encodes CSARGFGSYNEQFF. V gene TRBV20-1 combines with J gene TRBJ2-1, with no clear D. CDR1 is DFQATT, CDR2 SNEGSKA, per germline (reference sequence). The CDR3 totals 14 residues. V gave up 1 base and J gave up 1 base, with 8 bases separating them.

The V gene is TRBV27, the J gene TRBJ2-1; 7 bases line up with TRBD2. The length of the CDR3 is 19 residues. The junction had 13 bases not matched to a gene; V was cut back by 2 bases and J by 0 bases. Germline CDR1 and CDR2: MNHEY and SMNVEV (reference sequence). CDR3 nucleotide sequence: TGTGCCAGCAGTTTACCCACCTTCCCAGCGGGGAGCTCCTACAATGAGCAGTTCTTC. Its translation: CASSLPTFPAGSSYNEQFF.

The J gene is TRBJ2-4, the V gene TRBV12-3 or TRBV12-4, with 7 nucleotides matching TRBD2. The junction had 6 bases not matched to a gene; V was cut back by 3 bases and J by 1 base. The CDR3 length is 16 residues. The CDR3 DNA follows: TGTGCCAGCAGTTTGAGGGGAGGGACGGCCAAAAACATTCAGTACTTC. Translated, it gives CASSLRGGTAKNIQYF.

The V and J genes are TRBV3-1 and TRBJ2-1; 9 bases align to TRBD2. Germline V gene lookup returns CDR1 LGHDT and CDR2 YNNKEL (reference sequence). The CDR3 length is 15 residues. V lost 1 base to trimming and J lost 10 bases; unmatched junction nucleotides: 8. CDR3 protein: CASSQGGLAGREQFF. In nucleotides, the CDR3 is TGTGCCAGCAGCCAAGGGGGACTAGCCGGGAGAGAGCAGTTCTTC.

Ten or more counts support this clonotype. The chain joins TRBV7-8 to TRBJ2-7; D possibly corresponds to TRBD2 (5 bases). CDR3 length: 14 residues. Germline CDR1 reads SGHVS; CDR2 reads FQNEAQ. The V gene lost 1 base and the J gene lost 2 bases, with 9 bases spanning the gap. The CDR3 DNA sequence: TGTGCCAGCAGCTTAGTGGAACTAGCCTACGAGCAGTACTTC. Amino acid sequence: CASSLVELAYEQYF. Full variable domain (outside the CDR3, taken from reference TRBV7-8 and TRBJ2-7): GAGVSQSPRYKVAKRGQDVALRCDPISGHVSLFWYQQALGQGPEFLTYFQNEAQLDKSGLPSDRFFAERPEGSVSTLKIQRTQQEDSAVYLCASSLVELAYEQYFGPGTRLTVT.

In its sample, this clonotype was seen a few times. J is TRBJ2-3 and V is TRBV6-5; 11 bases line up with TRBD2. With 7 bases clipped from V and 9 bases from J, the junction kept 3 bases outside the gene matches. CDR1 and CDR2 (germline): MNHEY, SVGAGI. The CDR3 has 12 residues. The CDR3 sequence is CASTGLAGTQYF. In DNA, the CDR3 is TGTGCCAGCACCGGACTAGCGGGCACGCAGTATTTT.

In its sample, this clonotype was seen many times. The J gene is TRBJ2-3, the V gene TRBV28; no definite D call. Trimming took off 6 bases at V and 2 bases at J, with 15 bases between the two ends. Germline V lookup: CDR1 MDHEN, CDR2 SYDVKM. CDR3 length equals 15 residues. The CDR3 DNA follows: TGTGCCAGCAGCACACGGATCAGTGCCACAGATACGCAGTATTTT. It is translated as CASSTRISATDTQYF.

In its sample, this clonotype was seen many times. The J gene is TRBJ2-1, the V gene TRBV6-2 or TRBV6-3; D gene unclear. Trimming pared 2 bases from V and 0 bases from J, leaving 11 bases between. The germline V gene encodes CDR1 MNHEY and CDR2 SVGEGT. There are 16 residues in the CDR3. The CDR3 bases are TGTGCCAGCAGTTACATATTCGATCGCTCCTACAATGAGCAGTTCTTC. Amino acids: CASSYIFDRSYNEQFF.

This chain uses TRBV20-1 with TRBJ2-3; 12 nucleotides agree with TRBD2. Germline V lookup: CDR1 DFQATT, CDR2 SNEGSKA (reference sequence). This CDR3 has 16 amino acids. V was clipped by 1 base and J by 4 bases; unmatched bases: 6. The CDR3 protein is CSARGLAGVWADTQYF. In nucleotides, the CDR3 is TGCAGTGCTAGAGGACTAGCGGGAGTTTGGGCAGATACGCAGTATTTT.

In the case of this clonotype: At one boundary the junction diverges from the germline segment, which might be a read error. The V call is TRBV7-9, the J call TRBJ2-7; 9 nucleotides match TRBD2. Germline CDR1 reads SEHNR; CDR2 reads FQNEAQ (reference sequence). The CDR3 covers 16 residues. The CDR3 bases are TGTGCCAACAGCTCCACCCATAGCGGGAGTATTTACGAGCAGTACTTC. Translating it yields CANSSTHSGSIYEQYF.

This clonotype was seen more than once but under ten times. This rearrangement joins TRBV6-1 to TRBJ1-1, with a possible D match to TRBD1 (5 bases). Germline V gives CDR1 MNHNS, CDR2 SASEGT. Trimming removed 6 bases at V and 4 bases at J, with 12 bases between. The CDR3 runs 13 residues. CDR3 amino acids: CASRAREATEAFF. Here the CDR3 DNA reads TGTGCCAGCAGAGCCAGGGAGGCCACTGAAGCTTTCTTT.

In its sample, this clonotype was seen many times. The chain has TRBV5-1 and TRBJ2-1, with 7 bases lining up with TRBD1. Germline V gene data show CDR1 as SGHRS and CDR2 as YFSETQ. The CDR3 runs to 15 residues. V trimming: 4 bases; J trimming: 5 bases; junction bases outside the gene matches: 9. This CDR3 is CASSIDPQGDNEQFF. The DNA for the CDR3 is TGCGCCAGCAGCATTGACCCTCAGGGGGACAATGAGCAGTTCTTC.

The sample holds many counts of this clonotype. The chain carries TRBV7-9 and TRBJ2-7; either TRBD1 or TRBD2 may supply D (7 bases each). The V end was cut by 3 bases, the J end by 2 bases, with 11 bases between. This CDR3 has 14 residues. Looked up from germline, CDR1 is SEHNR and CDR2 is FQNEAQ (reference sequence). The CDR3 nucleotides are TGTGCCAGCAGCTTCGCAGGGGGGGCCTACGAGCAGTACTTC. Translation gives CASSFAGGAYEQYF.

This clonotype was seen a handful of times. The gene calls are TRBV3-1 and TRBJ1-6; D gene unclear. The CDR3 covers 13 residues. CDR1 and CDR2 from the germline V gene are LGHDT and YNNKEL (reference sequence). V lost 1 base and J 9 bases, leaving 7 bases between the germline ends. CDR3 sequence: CASSQARRSPLHF. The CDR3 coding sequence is TGTGCCAGCAGCCAAGCTCGGCGTTCACCCCTCCACTTT. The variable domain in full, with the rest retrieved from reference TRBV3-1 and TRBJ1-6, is DTAVSQTPKYLVTQMGNDKSIKCEQNLGHDTMYWYKQDSKKFLKIMFSYNNKELIINETVPNRFSPKSPDKAHLNLHINSLELGDSAVYFCASSQARRSPLHFGNGTRLTVT.

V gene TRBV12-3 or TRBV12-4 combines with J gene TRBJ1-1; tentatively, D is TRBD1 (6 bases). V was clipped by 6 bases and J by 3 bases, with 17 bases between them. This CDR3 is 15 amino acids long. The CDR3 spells CASSLPQGRDTEAFF. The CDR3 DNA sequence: TGTGCCAGCAGCCTACCTCAGGGGCGGGACACTGAAGCTTTCTTT.

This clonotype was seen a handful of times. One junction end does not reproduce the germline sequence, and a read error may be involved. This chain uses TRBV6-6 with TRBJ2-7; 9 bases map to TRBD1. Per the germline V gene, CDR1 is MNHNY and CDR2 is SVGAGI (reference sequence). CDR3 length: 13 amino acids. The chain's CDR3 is CASSSKPGQGILF. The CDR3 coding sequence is TGTGCCAGCAGTTCCAAACCGGGACAGGGAATTCTCTTC.

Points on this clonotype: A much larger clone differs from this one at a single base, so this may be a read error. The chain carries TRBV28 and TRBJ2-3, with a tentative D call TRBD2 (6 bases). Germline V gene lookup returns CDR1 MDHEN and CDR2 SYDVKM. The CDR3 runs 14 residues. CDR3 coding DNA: TGTGCCAGCAAGGGCGGGATCCACACATATACGCAGTATTTT. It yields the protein CASKGGIHTYTQYF.

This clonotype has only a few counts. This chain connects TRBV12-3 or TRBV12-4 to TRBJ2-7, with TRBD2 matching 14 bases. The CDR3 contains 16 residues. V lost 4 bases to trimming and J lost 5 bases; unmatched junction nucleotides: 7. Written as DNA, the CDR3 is TGTGCCAGCAGTTCCTATCAGACTAGCGGGGGGGACGAGCAGTACTTC. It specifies CASSSYQTSGGDEQYF.